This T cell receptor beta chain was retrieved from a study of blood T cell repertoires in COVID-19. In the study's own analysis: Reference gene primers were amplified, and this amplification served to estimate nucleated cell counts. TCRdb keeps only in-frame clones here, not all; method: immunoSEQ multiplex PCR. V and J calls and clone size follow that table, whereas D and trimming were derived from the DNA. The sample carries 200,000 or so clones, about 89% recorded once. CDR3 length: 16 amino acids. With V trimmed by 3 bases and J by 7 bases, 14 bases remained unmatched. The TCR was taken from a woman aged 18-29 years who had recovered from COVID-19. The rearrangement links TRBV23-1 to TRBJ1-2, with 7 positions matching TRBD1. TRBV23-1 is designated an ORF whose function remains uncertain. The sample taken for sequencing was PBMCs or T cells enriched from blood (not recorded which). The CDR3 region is CASSQKGAQEVIGYTF. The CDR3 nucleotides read TGCGCCAGCAGTCAGAAGGGGGCGCAGGAAGTGATTGGCTACACCTTC.